The 24 T cell receptor beta chains reported below all come from one sample, sequenced in a study of T cells after somatic rescue of genetic block. TCRdb keeps only in-frame clones here, not all; method: immunoSEQ multiplex PCR. The profile shows tens of thousands of clones, around 89% of them singletons. The sequenced sample consisted of peripheral blood mononuclear cells (PBMCs). These receptors all stem from a young woman.

The count of this clone is one. V usage is TRBV27 and J usage is TRBJ1-6, with TRBD1 identical over 10 bases. The germline CDR1 and CDR2 sequences are MNHEY and SMNVEV (reference sequence). The trim removed 7 bases at V and 7 bases at J, leaving 4 bases unmatched. The CDR3 contains 14 residues. The CDR3 sequence is CASTPGQGNSPLHF. The CDR3, as DNA: TGTGCCAGCACCCCGGGACAGGGGAATTCACCCCTCCACTTT.

V gene TRBV7-2 combines with J gene TRBJ1-4; tentatively, D is TRBD1 (5 bases). Germline values: CDR1 SGHTA, CDR2 FQGNSA. This CDR3 contains 14 residues. V was pared by 5 bases and J by 6 bases, with 13 bases between. Written as DNA, the CDR3 is TGTGCCAGCAGCCGCCGGGGCGGGGATGAAAAACTGTTTTTT. This codes for CASSRRGGDEKLFF.

The chain carries TRBV7-6 and TRBJ2-5; D may be TRBD1 or TRBD2 (6 bases each). V was pared by 4 bases and J by 2 bases, with 14 bases between. The CDR3 is made up of 15 amino acids. The germline gives CDR1 SGHVS, CDR2 FNYEAQ. The CDR3 region has the DNA TGTGCCAGCAGCTCACAGGGAGGTCGTCAAGAGACCCAGTACTTC. The encoded protein is CASSSQGGRQETQYF.

J is TRBJ1-1 and V is TRBV7-9; TRBD1 matches 8 bases. This CDR3 is built from 13 residues. After removal of 5 bases from V and 8 bases from J, the junction contained 7 bases not matched to a gene. Germline CDR1 is SEHNR and CDR2 is FQNEAQ (reference sequence). The DNA of the CDR3 is TGTGCCAGCAGCCAAAGACAGGGGCAAGAAGCTTTCTTT. It yields the protein CASSQRQGQEAFF.

The chain joins TRBV7-6 to TRBJ2-1; 7 bases align to TRBD2. The CDR3 is made up of 16 amino acids. Trimming removed 4 bases from V and 4 bases from J; junction bases left unmatched: 10. The germline V gene encodes CDR1 SGHVS and CDR2 FNYEAQ. DNA of the CDR3: TGTGCCAGCAGCTCCCTCCGGGACTACCGATACAATGAGCAGTTCTTC. This translates into CASSSLRDYRYNEQFF.

This clone occurred once. The J gene is TRBJ1-2, the V gene TRBV4-3; 7 bases fit TRBD1. The germline V gene encodes CDR1 LGHNA and CDR2 YSLEER. V trimming: 4 bases; J trimming: 1 base; junction bases outside the gene matches: 6. The length of the CDR3 is 15 residues. CDR3 nucleotides: TGCGCCAGCAGCCCCGCACAGGGGATTAACTATGGCTACACCTTC. Amino acids: CASSPAQGINYGYTF.

This rearrangement joins TRBV7-9 to TRBJ1-2; D is ambiguous. Germline CDR1 and CDR2: SEHNR and FQNEAQ (reference sequence). With 3 bases removed from V and 5 bases from J, the gap between germline ends came to 10 bases. This CDR3 region has 13 residues. DNA for the CDR3: TGTGCCAGCAGCTTTTCGGCGGAATATGGCTACACCTTC. Translating gives CASSFSAEYGYTF.

Notes on this clone: One junction end disagrees with the germline gene, perhaps due to a read error. V is TRBV7-7 and J is TRBJ2-5; maybe TRBD1 (6 bases). CDR3 size: 13 residues. Per the germline V gene, CDR1 is SSHAT and CDR2 is FNYEAQ (reference sequence). The CDR3 DNA reads TGTGCTAGCAGCTCGGGACAAAGGGAGACCCAGTACTTC. Residues: CASSSGQRETQYF.

The chain combines TRBV2 with TRBJ2-3, with D uncertain. V was trimmed by 5 bases and J by 0 bases, leaving 3 bases between them. CDR3 length: 12 amino acids. CDR1 and CDR2 from the germline V gene are SNHLY and FYNNEI. The CDR3 loop is CASSPSTDTQYF. Here the CDR3 DNA reads TGTGCCAGCAGTCCCAGCACAGATACGCAGTATTTT.

The chain employs TRBV5-1 and TRBJ2-3; D is possibly TRBD2 (6 bases). This CDR3 spans 14 amino acids. With 5 bases removed from V and 2 bases from J, the gap between germline ends came to 12 bases. The germline V gene has CDR1 SGHRS and CDR2 YFSETQ. The CDR3 spells CASRRVADTDTQYF. The CDR3 DNA sequence: TGCGCCAGCAGGAGGGTAGCGGACACAGATACGCAGTATTTT.

The J gene is TRBJ1-1, the V gene TRBV25-1; D uncertain. This CDR3 is built from 12 residues. Germline V gene lookup returns CDR1 MGHDK and CDR2 SYGVNS. Trimming took off 3 bases at V and 3 bases at J, with 5 bases between the two ends. As DNA, the CDR3 is TGTGCCAGCAGTGACGGGCACACTGAAGCTTTCTTT. Translated, it gives CASSDGHTEAFF. The variable domain in full, with the rest retrieved from reference TRBV25-1 and TRBJ1-1, is EADIYQTPRYLVIGTGKKITLECSQTMGHDKMYWYQQDPGMELHLIHYSYGVNSTEKGDLSSESTVSRIRTEHFPLTLESARPSHTSQYLCASSDGHTEAFFGQGTRLTVV.

V gene TRBV5-4 combines with J gene TRBJ1-1, with 8 bases fitting TRBD1. This CDR3 has 14 residues. Per germline, CDR1 SGHNT and CDR2 YYREEE (reference sequence). Trimming cost V 2 bases and J 1 base; bases outside gene matches: 1. The DNA of the CDR3 is TGTGCCAGCAGCTTCGGACAGGGGAACACTGAAGCTTTCTTT. Amino acid sequence: CASSFGQGNTEAFF. The full variable domain, rest sourced from reference TRBV5-4 and TRBJ1-1, is ETGVTQSPTHLIKTRGQQVTLRCSSQSGHNTVSWYQQALGQGPQFIFQYYREEENGRGNFPPRFSGLQFPNYSSELNVNALELDDSALYLCASSFGQGNTEAFFGQGTRLTVV.

As for this clone: The same CDR3 arises from other DNA sequences in this sample as well. The gene calls are TRBV6-5 and TRBJ2-3; D gene ambiguous. The length of the CDR3 is 13 residues. In germline, CDR1 is MNHEY, CDR2 SVGAGI. V shed 3 bases and J shed 1 base, with 5 bases lying between them. CDR3 loop: CASSYPGTDTQYF. In DNA, the CDR3 is TGTGCCAGCAGTTATCCAGGCACAGATACGCAGTATTTT.

CDR3 loop: CASSFRDPDTQYF. As DNA, the CDR3 is TGTGCCAGCAGTTTTAGGGACCCGGATACGCAGTATTTT. The chain couples TRBV27 to TRBJ2-3, with D possibly being TRBD1 or TRBD2 (5 bases each). CDR1 is MNHEY, CDR2 SMNVEV, per germline (reference sequence). The CDR3 loop spans 13 amino acids. The V and J ends lost 3 bases and 6 bases respectively, with 10 bases between them.

This chain links TRBV6-1 with TRBJ1-5; the match to TRBD1 covers 7 bases. CDR3 length: 14 residues. Germline trimming cut 6 bases from V and 5 bases from J; bases unmatched to any gene: 7. Germline CDR1 MNHNS, CDR2 SASEGT. CDR3 sequence reads: CASRETGAHQPQHF. The DNA for the CDR3 is TGTGCCAGCAGGGAAACAGGGGCCCATCAGCCCCAGCATTTT.

The chain joins TRBV28 to TRBJ1-1; the match to TRBD1 covers 10 bases. CDR1 is MDHEN, CDR2 SYDVKM, per germline. With 8 bases clipped from V and 7 bases from J, the junction kept 10 bases outside the gene matches. CDR3 length: 14 amino acids. CDR3 region: CASPPSGQGVEAFF. In nucleotides, the CDR3 is TGTGCCAGCCCCCCAAGCGGACAGGGGGTTGAAGCTTTCTTT.

V gene TRBV19 combines with J gene TRBJ1-4, with D possibly TRBD1 on 5 matching bases. Germline V gene lookup returns CDR1 LNHDA and CDR2 SQIVND (reference sequence). The CDR3 consists of 16 residues. Trimming left V 4 bases short and J 0 bases short, with 12 bases between. Here the CDR3 DNA reads TGTGCCAGTAGTAGGGGGGACGGGGCAACTAATGAAAAACTGTTTTTT. It encodes CASSRGDGATNEKLFF.

This clone showed up just once. The chain is built from TRBV30 and TRBJ1-5; unclear D gene. The CDR3 is 12 residues long. In germline, CDR1 is GTSNPN, CDR2 SVGIG (reference sequence). V lost 5 bases, J lost 3 bases, and 8 bases lay in between. The CDR3 DNA is TGTGCCTGGGGAAGATACAATCAGCCCCAGCATTTT. This codes for CAWGRYNQPQHF.

This chain connects TRBV10-3 to TRBJ2-5; 9 bases are a match to TRBD1. Germline CDR1 ENHRY, CDR2 SYGVKD. Unmatched junction bases numbered 7, after V lost 9 bases and J lost 5 bases. This CDR3 contains 13 residues. The CDR3: CAIRDRDSETQYF. The CDR3 nucleotides read TGTGCCATAAGGGACAGGGATAGCGAGACCCAGTACTTC.

The chain carries TRBV6-1 and TRBJ1-3; D is unresolved. The CDR3 spans 14 residues. V lost 4 bases, J lost 0 bases, and 7 bases lay in between. Germline loops: CDR1 MNHNS, CDR2 SASEGT. CDR3 nucleotides: TGTGCCAGCAGTGGGGTAGTCTCTGGAAACACCATATATTTT. This sequence encodes CASSGVVSGNTIYF.

On this clone itself: This CDR3 is also generated by other DNA sequences in the sample. This chain links TRBV5-6 with TRBJ1-2; TRBD1 might be the D (5 bases). The CDR3 is 13 residues long. The V end was cut by 4 bases, the J end by 2 bases, with 9 bases between. Germline values: CDR1 SGHDT, CDR2 YYEEEE. Here the CDR3 reads CASSLGRNYGYTF. CDR3 nucleotide sequence: TGTGCCAGCAGCCTGGGACGGAACTATGGCTACACCTTC.

CDR3 loop: CASSFRDYPHYEQYF. CDR3 in DNA: TGTGCCAGCAGCTTTCGGGACTACCCCCACTACGAGCAGTACTTC. The chain recombines TRBV5-6 with TRBJ2-7; TRBD2 aligns across 7 bases. Per the germline V gene, CDR1 is SGHDT and CDR2 is YYEEEE. Trimming cost V 2 bases and J 3 bases; bases outside gene matches: 8. The CDR3 is 15 amino acids.

CDR3: CATSISPGQTNSPLHF. The CDR3 region has the DNA TGTGCCACCAGCATTTCCCCGGGACAGACTAATTCACCCCTCCACTTT. V gene TRBV15 combines with J gene TRBJ1-6, with 7 bases that match TRBD1. Germline assignment: CDR1 LNHNV and CDR2 YYDKDF (reference sequence). The V gene end was trimmed by 4 bases and the J gene end by 6 bases; junction bases not matched to a gene: 9. This CDR3 has 16 residues.

This chain joins TRBV21-1 and TRBJ1-2; no DNA check was done on the table's D call, TRBD1. TRBV21-1 is a listed pseudogene. CDR3 length: 17 amino acids. The CDR3 region has the DNA TGTGCCAGCAGCAAAAAACCGCGCAGGGCAACTAACTATGGCTACACCTTC. Its translation: CASSKKPRRATNYGYTF.